This is a list of T cell receptor beta chains from one sample in a study of blood T cell repertoires in COVID-19. The repertoire was sequenced with immunoSEQ multiplex PCR; TCRdb's copy has only in-frame clones and lacks some. This table holds 75,000 to 90,000 clones, approximately 80% found once. Sample: peripheral blood. The receptors were gathered from a woman aged 40-49 years with active or convalescent COVID-19. Each CDR3 is given with its conserved first and last residue. The order of the fields is J gene, D gene, V gene, clone size, CDR3 protein, CDR3 DNA. D genes are given only for firm matches. Not every row has a clone size; where given, it reads once, few, many or a size class.

>TRBJ2-1|TRBD2|TRBV19|.
CASSTSGNEQFF
TGTGCCAGTAGTACTAGCGGCAATGAGCAGTTCTTC
>TRBJ2-2|TRBD1|TRBV12-3/TRBV12-4|.
CASSTDRAGELFF
TGTGCCAGCAGCACTGACAGGGCCGGGGAGCTGTTTTTT
>TRBJ2-1|.|TRBV6-2/TRBV6-3|.
CASTPLTGSSYNEQFF
TGTGCCAGCACCCCCTTAACGGGGAGCTCCTACAATGAGCAGTTCTTC
>TRBJ2-1|TRBD2|TRBV27|few
CASRPSGSWGNEQFF
TGTGCCAGCAGGCCAAGCGGGAGTTGGGGAAATGAGCAGTTCTTC
>TRBJ1-6|TRBD1|TRBV7-9|.
CASSLGQGSYNSPLHF
TGTGCCAGCAGCTTAGGACAGGGATCCTATAATTCACCCCTCCACTTT
>TRBJ2-3|TRBD2|TRBV19|.
CASRAGVVADTQYF
TGTGCCAGCCGAGCGGGAGTAGTGGCAGATACGCAGTATTTT
>TRBJ2-7|.|TRBV28|.
CASSALALSYEQYF
TGTGCCAGCAGTGCACTAGCTCTCTCCTACGAGCAGTACTTC
>TRBJ1-6|.|TRBV30|.
CAWSRDLSSYNSPLHF
TGTGCCTGGAGTCGCGACTTAAGCTCCTATAATTCACCCCTCCACTTT
>TRBJ1-4|TRBD1|TRBV28|.
CASSPPGQGLEKLFF
TGTGCCAGCAGTCCCCCAGGACAGGGACTTGAAAAACTGTTTTTT
>TRBJ1-1|.|TRBV19|once
CASSIGGLTEAFF
TGTGCCAGTAGTATAGGGGGGCTCACTGAAGCTTTCTTT
>TRBJ2-3|.|TRBV5-8|.
CASSLGGRLDTQYF
TGTGCCAGCAGCTTGGGGGGGAGGCTAGATACGCAGTATTTT
>TRBJ2-7|.|TRBV4-3|.
CASSQETGRLSSYEQYF
TGCGCCAGCAGCCAAGAGACAGGAAGGTTAAGCTCCTACGAGCAGTACTTC
>TRBJ2-3|TRBD2|TRBV10-1|many
CASSPSGRGSTDTQYF
TGCGCCAGCAGTCCTAGCGGGAGAGGCTCCACAGATACGCAGTATTTT
>TRBJ2-6|.|TRBV19|.
CASSRAGANVLTF
TGTGCCAGCTCGAGAGCTGGGGCCAACGTCCTGACTTTC
>TRBJ2-1|TRBD1|TRBV5-1|.
CASSTGQGSNEQFF
TGCGCCAGCAGCACAGGACAGGGTTCGAATGAGCAGTTCTTC
>TRBJ2-1|TRBD1|TRBV2|.
CASRDRGLYNEQFF
TGTGCCAGCAGGGACAGGGGGCTCTACAATGAGCAGTTCTTC
>TRBJ2-7|.|TRBV28|.
CASTQIGSEQYF
TGTGCCAGCACCCAAATAGGGAGCGAGCAGTACTTC
>TRBJ1-2|.|TRBV10-3|.
CATTGQSYGYTF
TGTGCCACCACCGGACAGTCCTATGGCTACACCTTC
>TRBJ1-6|.|TRBV10-3|.
CAISGGDSPLHF
TGTGCCATCAGTGGGGGGGATTCACCCCTCCACTTT
>TRBJ2-3|.|TRBV5-5|.
CASSPLDTQYF
TGTGCCAGCAGCCCACTGGATACGCAGTATTTT
>TRBJ2-1|.|TRBV14|.
CASSQVQGLRNEQFF
TGTGCCAGCAGCCAAGTCCAGGGGCTGAGGAATGAGCAGTTCTTC
>TRBJ2-1|.|TRBV6-5|.
CASSYGRGSINEQFF
TGTGCCAGCAGTTACGGTAGAGGGAGTATTAATGAGCAGTTCTTC
>TRBJ1-3|.|TRBV6-1|few
CASSDNNSGNTIYF
TGTGCCAGCAGTGATAATAACTCTGGAAACACCATATATTTT
>TRBJ2-1|TRBD2|TRBV19|.
CASSTPGLGNEQFF
TGTGCCAGTAGTACGCCAGGACTAGGCAATGAGCAGTTCTTC
>TRBJ2-5|TRBD2|TRBV4-1|.
CASSQDWGGGVQETQYF
TGCGCCAGCAGCCAAGATTGGGGCGGGGGGGTCCAAGAGACCCAGTACTTC
>TRBJ1-5|.|TRBV28|.
CASSSLQGLSAQHF
TGTGCCAGCAGTTCTCTCCAGGGATTATCGGCCCAGCATTTT
>TRBJ1-1|.|TRBV2|.
CASSEGAHAGGVNTEAFF
TGTGCCAGCAGTGAAGGGGCACACGCGGGAGGGGTTAACACTGAAGCTTTCTTT
>TRBJ1-2|TRBD1|TRBV5-1|.
CASSLEQGGGYTF
TGCGCCAGCAGCTTGGAACAGGGGGGTGGCTACACCTTC
>TRBJ2-7|.|TRBV7-2|once
CASSGKTANYEQYF
TGTGCCAGCAGCGGTAAGACAGCCAACTACGAGCAGTACTTC
>TRBJ1-5|TRBD1|TRBV7-9|.
CASSLEMGQGRGQPQHF
TGTGCCAGCAGCTTAGAAATGGGACAGGGAAGGGGGCAGCCCCAGCATTTT
>TRBJ1-1|.|TRBV19|once
CASRMGGTTNTEAFF
TGTGCCAGTAGGATGGGGGGGACCACGAACACTGAAGCTTTCTTT
>TRBJ2-1|.|TRBV9|.
CASSAPVFHEQFF
TGTGCCAGCAGCGCCCCCGTTTTCCATGAGCAGTTCTTC
>TRBJ2-5|.|TRBV27|.
CASSTGDRQTQYF
TGTGCCAGCAGCACGGGGGACCGCCAGACCCAGTACTTC
>TRBJ2-3|TRBD1|TRBV2|.
CATRQGGTDTQYF
TGTGCCACCCGACAGGGGGGCACAGATACGCAGTATTTT
>TRBJ2-2|.|TRBV24-1|.
CATSGGSGEATGELFF
TGTGCCACCAGTGGGGGGTCGGGGGAAGCCACCGGGGAGCTGTTTTTT
>TRBJ2-1|.|TRBV5-6|.
CASSLTHEQFF
TGTGCCAGCAGCTTGACTCATGAGCAGTTCTTC
>TRBJ2-7|.|TRBV5-1|few
CASSLRETGLQYF
TGCGCCAGCAGCTTGCGGGAGACAGGGTTGCAGTACTTC
>TRBJ2-7|TRBD1|TRBV24-1|.
CATSNTGTGAVEQYF
TGTGCCACCTCGAACACCGGGACAGGGGCGGTCGAGCAGTACTTC
>TRBJ1-6|TRBD1|TRBV5-6|.
CASSGTGTGRNSPLHF
TGTGCCAGCAGCGGAACCGGGACAGGGAGGAATTCACCCCTCCACTTT
>TRBJ1-2|.|TRBV25-1|.
CASSDEGYGYTF
TGTGCCAGCAGTGATGAGGGTTATGGCTACACCTTC
>TRBJ2-7|.|TRBV20-1|.
CSPGVSGEQYF
TGCAGCCCGGGGGTGTCTGGGGAGCAGTACTTC
>TRBJ2-3|TRBD2|TRBV11-3|.
CASSLTSGGTDTQYF
TGTGCCAGCAGCCTTACTAGCGGGGGGACAGATACGCAGTATTTT
>TRBJ1-2|.|TRBV28|.
CASSLGTGNYGYTF
TGTGCCAGCAGTTTAGGCACAGGGAACTATGGCTACACCTTC
>TRBJ1-2|TRBD1|TRBV10-3|.
CAISDRQGRDYGYTF
TGTGCCATCAGTGACCGACAGGGGAGGGACTATGGCTACACCTTC
>TRBJ1-2|.|TRBV20-1|.
CSATVINGYTF
TGCAGTGCCACGGTTATAAATGGCTACACCTTC
>TRBJ1-4|.|TRBV14|many
CASSQYDPTGINEKLFF
TGTGCCAGCAGCCAATATGATCCGACAGGTATTAATGAAAAACTGTTTTTT
>TRBJ1-1|.|TRBV5-1|.
CASGTGLERGEAFF
TGCGCCAGCGGTACCGGGTTAGAACGTGGTGAAGCTTTCTTT
>TRBJ1-5|TRBD1|TRBV6-5|.
CASRTGGKDQPQHF
TGTGCCAGCAGGACAGGGGGCAAGGATCAGCCCCAGCATTTT
>TRBJ1-1|TRBD1|TRBV18|.
CASSPMTGSTEAFF
TGTGCCAGCTCACCAATGACAGGGTCCACTGAAGCTTTCTTT
>TRBJ1-6|.|TRBV6-5|.
CASSYSTVSYNSPLHF
TGTGCCAGCAGTTACTCTACAGTCTCCTATAATTCACCCCTCCACTTT
>TRBJ2-3|TRBD2|TRBV5-1|.
CASSLGVSGGASTDTQYF
TGCGCCAGCAGCTTGGGCGTGAGCGGGGGGGCAAGCACAGATACGCAGTATTTT
>TRBJ2-7|.|TRBV7-6|.
CASSLEAAAHYEQYF
TGTGCCAGCAGCCTAGAGGCGGCGGCCCACTACGAGCAGTACTTC
>TRBJ1-6|.|TRBV5-1|.
CASSLLAGDAADSPLHF
TGCGCCAGCAGCTTGTTAGCGGGGGATGCTGCAGATTCACCCCTCCACTTT